Listed below are T cell receptor beta chains from one sample, sequenced in a study of Ad26.COV2.S vaccination and SARS-CoV-2 variants. Clones were read by immunoSEQ multiplex PCR, and TCRdb kept only the in-frame ones, dropping some. The sample carries 400,000 to 500,000 clones, around 89% recorded once. The starting material was peripheral blood, obtained in a trial of Ad26.COV2.S vaccine versus placebo. The receptors here all came from a person between 18 and 59 years old who received the Ad26.COV2.S COVID-19 vaccine or a placebo. CDR3s include the opening cysteine and the closing phenylalanine or tryptophan. D genes are given only for firm matches. Size tells how often a clone was seen (once, few, many) or the class of an expanded clone, and some rows leave it out.

J gene: TRBJ2-1
D gene: -
V gene: TRBV28
clone size: -
CDR3 DNA: TGTGCCAGCAGGGGATACGGGTCCGATGAGCAGTTCTTC
CDR3 protein: CASRGYGSDEQFF

J gene: TRBJ1-2
D gene: -
V gene: TRBV6-2/TRBV6-3
clone size: -
CDR3 DNA: TGTGCCAGCAGTTTCGACAGTATCAATACCTATGGCTACACCTTC
CDR3 protein: CASSFDSINTYGYTF

J gene: TRBJ2-6
D gene: -
V gene: TRBV27
clone size: -
CDR3 DNA: TGTGCCAGCAGAGCCGACAGCTTAGAATCTGGGGCCAACGTCCTGACTTTC
CDR3 protein: CASRADSLESGANVLTF

J gene: TRBJ2-1
D gene: -
V gene: TRBV25-1
clone size: -
CDR3 DNA: TGTGCCAGCAGTGTCGCGGGTGGCAATGAGCAGTTCTTC
CDR3 protein: CASSVAGGNEQFF

J gene: TRBJ1-2
D gene: TRBD1
V gene: TRBV9
clone size: -
CDR3 DNA: TGTGCCAGCAGCGGACAGGGGGGCTATGGCTACACCTTC
CDR3 protein: CASSGQGGYGYTF

J gene: TRBJ1-1
D gene: -
V gene: TRBV10-3
clone size: -
CDR3 DNA: TGTGCCATCAGTGACAGGGAGGGAACTTTCTTT
CDR3 protein: CAISDREGTFF

J gene: TRBJ2-1
D gene: -
V gene: TRBV19
clone size: -
CDR3 DNA: TGTGCCAGTAGTCCGGACAGTCTCCCGCCCAATGAGCAGTTCTTC
CDR3 protein: CASSPDSLPPNEQFF

J gene: TRBJ2-7
D gene: -
V gene: TRBV10-3
clone size: -
CDR3 DNA: TGTGCCATCAGCCCGACAGCTGGGGGATACGAGCAGTACTTC
CDR3 protein: CAISPTAGGYEQYF

J gene: TRBJ1-1
D gene: -
V gene: TRBV28
clone size: -
CDR3 DNA: TGTGCCAGCAGTGGCAGATTGAACACTGAAGCTTTCTTT
CDR3 protein: CASSGRLNTEAFF

J gene: TRBJ2-3
D gene: TRBD2
V gene: TRBV6-5
clone size: -
CDR3 DNA: TGTGCCAGCACCGGGGGGGCGGTTGATACGCAGTATTTT
CDR3 protein: CASTGGAVDTQYF

J gene: TRBJ2-5
D gene: -
V gene: TRBV30
clone size: -
CDR3 DNA: TGTGCCTGGAGTGAGAACCAAGAGACCCAGTACTTC
CDR3 protein: CAWSENQETQYF

J gene: TRBJ1-3
D gene: -
V gene: TRBV7-9
clone size: -
CDR3 DNA: TGTGCCAGCAGCTTTGGGACGGCTTTTTCTGGAAACACCATATATTTT
CDR3 protein: CASSFGTAFSGNTIYF

J gene: TRBJ2-3
D gene: -
V gene: TRBV7-2
clone size: few
CDR3 DNA: TGTGCCAGCAGCTTAGTGGGTGGGGCGGGGACAGATACGCAGTATTTT
CDR3 protein: CASSLVGGAGTDTQYF

J gene: TRBJ1-5
D gene: -
V gene: TRBV6-5
clone size: -
CDR3 DNA: TGTGCCAGCAGAGCAGACAGGTATAGCAATCAGCCCCAGCATTTT
CDR3 protein: CASRADRYSNQPQHF

J gene: TRBJ2-3
D gene: -
V gene: TRBV5-6
clone size: -
CDR3 DNA: TGTGCCAGCAGCTTGGGCGGGGATACGCAGTATTTT
CDR3 protein: CASSLGGDTQYF

J gene: TRBJ1-2
D gene: TRBD1
V gene: TRBV5-6
clone size: -
CDR3 DNA: TGTGCCAGCAGCATGACCGGGACAGGGGTGGAAGGCGGCTACACCTTC
CDR3 protein: CASSMTGTGVEGGYTF

J gene: TRBJ1-1
D gene: -
V gene: TRBV6-5
clone size: once
CDR3 DNA: TGTGCCAGCAGTTCTCAGGGGAACACTGAAGCTTTCTTT
CDR3 protein: CASSSQGNTEAFF

J gene: TRBJ1-5
D gene: -
V gene: TRBV23-1
clone size: -
CDR3 DNA: TGCGCCAGCACTCGCCCACGGGGACGACATCAGCCCCAGCATTTT
CDR3 protein: CASTRPRGRHQPQHF

J gene: TRBJ2-2
D gene: -
V gene: TRBV3-1/TRBV3-2
clone size: -
CDR3 DNA: TGTGCCAGCAGCCAAGGGCACCCCACGAACACCGGGGAGCTGTTTTTT
CDR3 protein: CASSQGHPTNTGELFF

J gene: TRBJ2-1
D gene: -
V gene: TRBV11-2
clone size: -
CDR3 DNA: TGTGCCAGCAGCTTAGCGGGCTCCTACAATGAGCAGTTCTTC
CDR3 protein: CASSLAGSYNEQFF

J gene: TRBJ2-7
D gene: -
V gene: TRBV5-1
clone size: -
CDR3 DNA: TGCGCCAGCACCCTAGGAGGGAGCGGCGAGCAGTACTTC
CDR3 protein: CASTLGGSGEQYF

J gene: TRBJ1-6
D gene: -
V gene: TRBV3-1/TRBV3-2
clone size: -
CDR3 DNA: TGTGCCAGCAGTACAGGGATTTTTAATTCACCCCTCCACTTT
CDR3 protein: CASSTGIFNSPLHF

J gene: TRBJ2-5
D gene: -
V gene: TRBV11-3
clone size: -
CDR3 DNA: TGTGCCAGCAGCTTGAACCAGGCCCAAGAGACCCAGTACTTC
CDR3 protein: CASSLNQAQETQYF

J gene: TRBJ2-1
D gene: -
V gene: TRBV30
clone size: few
CDR3 DNA: TGTGCCTGGAGTACCCCCGCGGTGGATGAGCAGTTCTTC
CDR3 protein: CAWSTPAVDEQFF

J gene: TRBJ2-1
D gene: -
V gene: TRBV11-2
clone size: -
CDR3 DNA: TGTGCCAGCAGCCAACCGGGCTATGAGCAGTTCTTC
CDR3 protein: CASSQPGYEQFF

J gene: TRBJ1-4
D gene: -
V gene: TRBV11-3
clone size: -
CDR3 DNA: TGTGCCAGCAGCTTATGCCCGGGTAAGATTGGGGAAAAACTGTTTTTT
CDR3 protein: CASSLCPGKIGEKLFF

J gene: TRBJ1-1
D gene: -
V gene: TRBV12-5
clone size: -
CDR3 DNA: TGTGCTAGTGGGAGGGCGGGGGGCACTGAAGCTTTCTTT
CDR3 protein: CASGRAGGTEAFF

J gene: TRBJ2-7
D gene: TRBD2
V gene: TRBV2
clone size: -
CDR3 DNA: TGTGCCAGCAGTCCACAGACTAGCGGGGTCTACGAGCAGTACTTC
CDR3 protein: CASSPQTSGVYEQYF

J gene: TRBJ1-2
D gene: -
V gene: TRBV6-1
clone size: -
CDR3 DNA: TGTGCCAGCAGTGAAGCGCTCGTCACAGGGAGTGGCTACACCTTC
CDR3 protein: CASSEALVTGSGYTF

J gene: TRBJ2-1
D gene: -
V gene: TRBV2
clone size: -
CDR3 DNA: TGTGCCAGCATTCGAGGGGTAAACTCCTACAATGAGCAGTTCTTC
CDR3 protein: CASIRGVNSYNEQFF

J gene: TRBJ2-7
D gene: -
V gene: TRBV9
clone size: -
CDR3 DNA: TGTGCCAACGCCGGGCAGCTAGTCTACGAGCAGTACTTC
CDR3 protein: CANAGQLVYEQYF

J gene: TRBJ1-4
D gene: -
V gene: TRBV19
clone size: -
CDR3 DNA: TGTGCCAGTAGTCTCCGGGATCGGCTTCCTGAAAAACTGTTTTTT
CDR3 protein: CASSLRDRLPEKLFF

J gene: TRBJ2-5
D gene: -
V gene: TRBV5-6
clone size: -
CDR3 DNA: TGTGCCAGCAGCTTAGTCTACCGAATCGAAGAGACCCAGTACTTC
CDR3 protein: CASSLVYRIEETQYF

J gene: TRBJ2-2
D gene: -
V gene: TRBV21-1
clone size: -
CDR3 DNA: TGTGCCAGCAACCCGGTGCGGGACAGGGTACGGGCCGGGGAGCTGTTTTTT
CDR3 protein: CASNPVRDRVRAGELFF

J gene: TRBJ2-2
D gene: -
V gene: TRBV5-1
clone size: -
CDR3 DNA: TGCGCCAGCAGCTTGGAAAGCGCCTACACCGGGGAGCTGTTTTTT
CDR3 protein: CASSLESAYTGELFF

J gene: TRBJ2-1
D gene: TRBD2
V gene: TRBV27
clone size: -
CDR3 DNA: TGTGCCAGCAGTGGGGTTGTGCGGGGGGGGTACAATGAGCAGTTCTTC
CDR3 protein: CASSGVVRGGYNEQFF